Included here is one T cell receptor (beta chain) sequence, with context. Its cognate antigen is unknown. At one of its ends the junction is not consistent with the germline gene, which may arise from a read error. No cell sorting was done before RNA was extracted from the tissue. This record belongs to a study of tumor and adjacent non-tumor tissue in lung cancer. Notes on the study in general: Patients with more diverse tumor TCRs had worse survival.

The CDR3 spans 14 residues. Germline V gene lookup returns CDR1 MNHNS and CDR2 SASEGT. A modified ARM-PCR protocol with three rounds of nested PCR amplified TCRbeta. TCRdb re-analysed the multiplex PCR reads in MiXCR, keeping a single row per CDR3 protein. The repertoire holds 70,000 to 80,000 distinct CDR3 sequences, with 72% as singletons. Input material: lung tumor tissue. V gene TRBV6-1 combines with J gene TRBJ1-5; D not certain. The sequence was obtained from a woman in her thirties or forties with non-small cell lung cancer. As DNA, the CDR3 is TGTGCCAGCGGTGATTCCGCTTCGAGTCAGCCCCAACATTTT. This codes for CASGDSASSQPQHF.